One and the same sample provided the 28 T cell receptor beta chains below, sequenced in a study of blood T cell repertoires in COVID-19. TCRdb's table, derived via immunoSEQ multiplex PCR, lists solely in-frame clones and lacks some. The data show tens of thousands of clones, roughly 80% seen once. Sequencing was carried out using peripheral blood. The receptors shown here come from a man in his fifties with active COVID-19.

This chain connects TRBV3-1 (or the pseudogene TRBV3-2) to TRBJ2-7; D is undetermined. Per germline, CDR1 LGHDT and CDR2 YNNKEL (reference sequence). The length of the CDR3 is 12 residues. V gave up 0 bases and J gave up 4 bases, with 4 bases separating them. CDR3 protein: CASSQDPYEQYF. The CDR3 DNA follows: TGTGCCAGCAGCCAAGATCCGTACGAGCAGTACTTC.

This rearrangement joins TRBV10-2 to TRBJ2-1, with TRBD2 identical over 11 bases. V was clipped by 0 bases and J by 7 bases; unmatched bases: 14. The CDR3 has 19 amino acids. CDR1 is WSHSY, CDR2 SAAADI, per germline. The CDR3 coding sequence is TGCGCCAGCAGTGAGTCGAGGCTAGCGGGGGGACGATTTCGGAATGAGCAGTTCTTC. Translated: CASSESRLAGGRFRNEQFF.

The V gene is TRBV3-1 (or the pseudogene TRBV3-2), the J gene TRBJ1-6, with D possibly matching TRBD1 (6 bases). Germline CDR1 reads LGHDT; CDR2 reads YNNKEL (reference sequence). This CDR3 spans 17 amino acids. V lost 0 bases and J 5 bases, leaving 14 bases between the germline ends. The CDR3 protein is CASSQDPPGQNNSPLHF. The CDR3 nucleotides are TGTGCCAGCAGCCAAGACCCTCCGGGACAAAATAATTCACCCCTCCACTTT.

The genes are TRBV6-2 or TRBV6-3 and TRBJ2-3; maybe TRBD2 (7 bases). The CDR3 length is 14 residues. V lost 4 bases and J lost 5, with 13 bases in between. Germline CDR1 MNHEY, CDR2 SVGEGT. The DNA of the CDR3 is TGTGCCAGCAGTTGGGGGGGGCGGGGAGATACGCAGTATTTT. Protein: CASSWGGRGDTQYF.

The rearrangement links TRBV2 to TRBJ2-3, with 8 bases fitting TRBD2. V was pared by 10 bases and J by 8 bases, with 14 bases of the junction left unmatched. The germline gives CDR1 SNHLY, CDR2 FYNNEI. This CDR3 comprises 14 residues. CDR3 in DNA: TGTGCCACCAAGGGTCCGGGGGGGCCGGGTACGCAGTATTTT. This sequence encodes CATKGPGGPGTQYF.

The table lists this clone with a count of one. The genes are TRBV10-3 and TRBJ1-6; 9 nucleotides agree with TRBD1. CDR1 ENHRY and CDR2 SYGVKD come from the germline V gene. J lost 7 bases, V lost 6 bases, and 7 bases had no gene match. CDR3 length: 15 residues. CDR3 in DNA: TGTGCCATCAGGAGGGACAGGGAACGAAATTCACCCCTCCACTTT. Amino acid sequence: CAIRRDRERNSPLHF.

This clone was counted a few times. The V call is TRBV7-5, the J call TRBJ2-4; the listed D gene, TRBD2, was not tested against the DNA. TRBV7-5 is marked as a pseudogene. The CDR3 totals 15 residues. The CDR3 sequence is CVRSFQRGLINIQYF. The CDR3, as DNA: TGTGTCAGAAGCTTCCAACGGGGGTTGATAAACATTCAGTACTTC.

The chain uses TRBV5-3 and TRBJ1-6, with D unresolved. TRBV5-3 is identified as an open reading frame with a role that is uncertain. This CDR3 is 16 amino acids long. The V and J ends lost 0 bases and 8 bases respectively, with 15 bases between them. CDR3 loop: CARSLERGPPDSPLHF. DNA of the CDR3: TGTGCCAGAAGCTTGGAACGCGGGCCACCCGATTCACCCCTCCACTTT.

This rearrangement joins TRBV5-1 to TRBJ2-3, with D possibly matching TRBD1 (5 bases). This CDR3 is 15 amino acids long. Germline V gene lookup returns CDR1 SGHRS and CDR2 YFSETQ. V was pared by 0 bases and J by 5 bases, with 13 bases between. The CDR3 reads CASSLAHRSGDTQYF. The CDR3 DNA reads TGCGCCAGCAGCTTGGCCCACAGGTCGGGAGATACGCAGTATTTT.

A few counts support this clone. The rearrangement links TRBV4-1 to TRBJ1-5, with D possibly matching TRBD1 (5 bases). Deletions cut 3 bases from V and 6 bases from J, with 15 bases between. CDR1 MGHRA and CDR2 YSYEKL come from the germline V gene. The CDR3 spans 15 residues. In DNA form, the CDR3 reads TGCGCCAGCAGCCACCCGGGGGGTCAGGTTCAGCCCCAGCATTTT. Its protein product is CASSHPGGQVQPQHF.

This clone was counted a few times. This sequence joins TRBV5-1 and TRBJ2-3; 7 bases align to TRBD2. This CDR3 has 14 amino acids. With 4 bases clipped from V and 0 bases from J, the junction kept 2 bases outside the gene matches. Germline V gives CDR1 SGHRS, CDR2 YFSETQ. CDR3 loop: CASSGGGSTDTQYF. CDR3 bases: TGCGCCAGCAGCGGCGGGGGTAGCACAGATACGCAGTATTTT.

The genes are TRBV7-6 and TRBJ2-2; 9 nucleotides line up with TRBD1. The germline V gene encodes CDR1 SGHVS and CDR2 FNYEAQ. V shed 1 base, J shed 2 bases, and the junction held 5 bases outside the gene matches. This CDR3 has 17 residues. The DNA for the CDR3 is TGTGCCAGCAGCTTAGTGGGACAGGGTAAAAACACCGGGGAGCTGTTTTTT. Translating gives CASSLVGQGKNTGELFF. Filled out from reference TRBV7-6 and TRBJ2-2, the complete variable domain reads GAGVSQSPRYKVTKRGQDVALRCDPISGHVSLYWYRQALGQGPEFLTYFNYEAQQDKSGLPNDRFSAERPEGSISTLTIQRTEQRDSAMYRCASSLVGQGKNTGELFFGEGSRLTVL.

This sequence joins TRBV4-1 and TRBJ2-1; TRBD2 is a possible D gene (6 bases). Germline V gives CDR1 MGHRA, CDR2 YSYEKL. The CDR3 has 12 amino acids. The germline V and J ends were trimmed by 8 bases and 2 bases, with 7 bases remaining between them. CDR3 loop: CASAGPYNEQFF. In DNA, the CDR3 is TGCGCCAGCGCGGGGCCCTACAATGAGCAGTTCTTC.

The chain joins TRBV5-1 to TRBJ2-7, with a possible D match to TRBD2 (5 bases). V was clipped by 0 bases and J by 1 base, with 14 bases between them. Germline V CDR1 and CDR2: SGHRS, YFSETQ. The length of the CDR3 is 16 residues. This CDR3 reads CASSLDRAGLSYEQYF. The CDR3 DNA reads TGCGCCAGCAGCTTGGATCGGGCGGGTCTTTCCTACGAGCAGTACTTC. Variable domain in full (rest from reference TRBV5-1 and TRBJ2-7): KAGVTQTPRYLIKTRGQQVTLSCSPISGHRSVSWYQQTPGQGLQFLFEYFSETQRNKGNFPGRFSGRQFSNSRSEMNVSTLELGDSALYLCASSLDRAGLSYEQYFGPGTRLTVT.

This chain connects TRBV6-2 or TRBV6-3 to TRBJ1-6; 9 nucleotides match TRBD1. Unmatched junction bases numbered 4, after V lost 6 bases and J lost 1 base. CDR1 MNHEY and CDR2 SVGEGT come from the germline V gene. The CDR3 length is 16 residues. The CDR3 sequence: CASSVQGASYNSPLHF. In DNA form, the CDR3 reads TGTGCCAGCAGCGTACAGGGGGCTTCCTATAATTCACCCCTCCACTTT.

The V and J genes are TRBV3-1 (or the pseudogene TRBV3-2) and TRBJ2-3; 7 nucleotides match TRBD2. The CDR3 is 15 amino acids. Germline lookup yields CDR1 LGHDT and CDR2 YNNKEL (reference sequence). V shed 4 bases and J 4 bases; nucleotides not matched to a gene: 8. CDR3 sequence reads: CASSPRTSPADTQYF. The CDR3 DNA follows: TGTGCCAGCAGCCCCAGGACTAGTCCTGCAGATACGCAGTATTTT.

The chain combines TRBV6-1 with TRBJ2-2, with a tentative D call TRBD1 (6 bases). V dropped 2 bases and J dropped 8 bases, with 9 bases sitting between them. This CDR3 has 13 residues. Germline lookup yields CDR1 MNHNS and CDR2 SASEGT. In nucleotides, the CDR3 is TGTGCCAGCAGTGAAACAGGGATTGGGGAGCTGTTTTTT. This encodes CASSETGIGELFF.

By proportion, this clone is large. The CDR3 DNA follows: TGTGCCAGCAGTTACCCTAGCGGGGGGGCTACAGGCGAGCAGTACTTC. Protein sequence: CASSYPSGGATGEQYF. The chain uses TRBV6-6 and TRBJ2-7, with 12 bases fitting TRBD2. CDR3 size: 16 residues. Germline CDR1 MNHNY, CDR2 SVGAGI (reference sequence). V shed 2 bases and J 6 bases; nucleotides not matched to a gene: 8.

The J gene is TRBJ1-6, the V gene TRBV7-2; D perhaps matches TRBD1 (6 bases). Germline CDR1 reads SGHTA; CDR2 reads FQGNSA. Trimming removed 5 bases at V and 6 bases at J, with 11 bases between. This CDR3 region has 14 residues. CDR3 sequence: CASSPQGINSPLHF. The CDR3, as DNA: TGTGCCAGCAGCCCCCAGGGGATTAATTCACCCCTCCACTTT.

The chain carries TRBV27 and TRBJ1-1; TRBD1 matches 8 bases. Losses at the gene ends were 5 bases for V and 0 bases for J; bases not matched to a gene: 14. Germline assignment: CDR1 MNHEY and CDR2 SMNVEV (reference sequence). This CDR3 is 18 amino acids long. The CDR3 DNA follows: TGTGCCAGCAGTACCACAAGACAGGGGTCGAGCGTGAACACTGAAGCTTTCTTT. Translation gives CASSTTRQGSSVNTEAFF.

The chain recombines TRBV6-1 with TRBJ2-1, with D possibly TRBD2 on 5 matching bases. Trimming removed 0 bases from V and 10 bases from J, with 7 bases in between. The CDR3 contains 12 residues. Germline V CDR1 and CDR2: MNHNS, SASEGT. The CDR3 region has the DNA TGTGCCAGCAGTGAAGCGAGGAGGGAGCAGTTCTTC. As protein: CASSEARREQFF.

This rearrangement joins TRBV19 to TRBJ2-1; the match to TRBD2 covers 9 bases. V gave up 4 bases and J gave up 4 bases; unmatched junction bases: 2. The CDR3 extends over 14 amino acids. CDR1 LNHDA and CDR2 SQIVND come from the germline V gene (reference sequence). The CDR3 DNA is TGTGCCAGTAGTAGCCTAGCGGGATACAATGAGCAGTTCTTC. It yields the protein CASSSLAGYNEQFF.

The chain is built from TRBV19 and TRBJ1-1; D gene ambiguous. In germline, CDR1 is LNHDA, CDR2 SQIVND (reference sequence). V was pared by 3 bases and J by 5 bases, with 19 bases between. The CDR3 spans 16 residues. The CDR3 DNA sequence: TGTGCCAGTAGTATTATACAGAACTCCCAGAAAACTGAAGCTTTCTTT. Amino acid sequence: CASSIIQNSQKTEAFF.

V usage is TRBV6-5 and J usage is TRBJ1-6, with D maybe TRBD1 (5 bases). Germline lookup yields CDR1 MNHEY and CDR2 SVGAGI. The germline V and J ends were trimmed by 7 bases and 11 bases, with 15 bases remaining between them. This CDR3 spans 13 amino acids. For the CDR3, the DNA is TGTGCCAGCACTTTACTCGGGGGGGCACCCCTCCACTTT. This sequence encodes CASTLLGGAPLHF.

J is TRBJ1-2 and V is TRBV11-2; TRBD1 agrees at 8 bases. Germline assignment: CDR1 SGHAT and CDR2 FQNNGV. V shed 3 bases and J 8 bases; nucleotides not matched to a gene: 11. The CDR3 loop spans 15 amino acids. The CDR3 coding sequence is TGTGCCAGCAGCTTGGTACAGGGGGATGTCCGGGGCTACACCTTC. Its translation: CASSLVQGDVRGYTF.

DNA of the CDR3: TGTGCCAGCAGTTACTTGGGAGCAGGACTAACGGGAGGCTACACCTTC. It codes for CASSYLGAGLTGGYTF. The V call is TRBV6-5, the J call TRBJ1-2; D uncertain. The CDR3 has 16 amino acids. V lost 1 base and J lost 8, with 20 bases in between. CDR1 is MNHEY, CDR2 SVGAGI, per germline.

V gene TRBV7-2 combines with J gene TRBJ2-1; 12 bases are shared with TRBD2. From germline, CDR1 is SGHTA and CDR2 FQGNSA. The CDR3 extends over 15 amino acids. Trimming removed 5 bases from V and 4 bases from J; junction bases left unmatched: 3. CDR3 sequence: CASSPSGGVYNEQFF. CDR3 in DNA: TGTGCCAGCAGCCCTAGCGGGGGGGTATACAATGAGCAGTTCTTC.

This clone was observed a single time. This chain uses TRBV5-1 with TRBJ1-5; D gene ambiguous. Germline CDR1 reads SGHRS; CDR2 reads YFSETQ. This CDR3 spans 13 amino acids. The V end lost 2 bases, the J end lost 5 bases, and 8 bases lay between the germline ends. The CDR3 spells CASSFRGDQPQHF. The DNA of the CDR3 is TGCGCCAGCAGCTTCCGGGGTGATCAGCCCCAGCATTTT.